This note documents a single T cell receptor (beta chain) sequence. The data belong to a study of T cell changes during pregnancy in multiple sclerosis. Clones were sequenced by immunoSEQ multiplex PCR, and TCRdb holds only the in-frame ones, with some missing. This table has about 110,000 clones, about nine tenths appearing once. This CDR3 region has 16 residues. Germline CDR1 SGHNT, CDR2 YYREEE (reference sequence). V was clipped by 0 bases and J by 8 bases, with 15 bases between them. Sequenced material: peripheral blood, taken after pregnancy. This chain uses TRBV5-4 with TRBJ1-6; D unresolved. The sequence came from a female donor with multiple sclerosis, enrolled in a pregnancy study. CDR3 loop: CASSLAKRSLYSPLHF. The CDR3 DNA sequence: TGTGCCAGCAGCTTGGCCAAGCGGTCCCTCTATTCACCCCTCCACTTT.